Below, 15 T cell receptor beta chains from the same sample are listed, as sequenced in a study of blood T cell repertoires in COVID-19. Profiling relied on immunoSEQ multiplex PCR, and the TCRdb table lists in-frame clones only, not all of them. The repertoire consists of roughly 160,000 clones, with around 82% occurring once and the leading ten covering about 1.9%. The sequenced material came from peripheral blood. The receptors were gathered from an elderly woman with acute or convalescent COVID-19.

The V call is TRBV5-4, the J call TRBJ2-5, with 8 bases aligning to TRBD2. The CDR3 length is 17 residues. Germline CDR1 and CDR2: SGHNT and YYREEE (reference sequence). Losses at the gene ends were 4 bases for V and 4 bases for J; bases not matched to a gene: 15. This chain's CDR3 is CASSLGLGGGPAETQYF. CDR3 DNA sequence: TGTGCCAGCAGCCTGGGGTTGGGCGGGGGGCCAGCAGAGACCCAGTACTTC.

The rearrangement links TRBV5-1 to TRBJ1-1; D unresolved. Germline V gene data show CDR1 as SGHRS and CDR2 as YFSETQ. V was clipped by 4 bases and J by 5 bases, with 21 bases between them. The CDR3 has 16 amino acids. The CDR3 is CASSTSPRGSATEAFF. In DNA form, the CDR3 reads TGCGCCAGCAGCACCTCTCCACGAGGGTCGGCGACTGAAGCTTTCTTT.

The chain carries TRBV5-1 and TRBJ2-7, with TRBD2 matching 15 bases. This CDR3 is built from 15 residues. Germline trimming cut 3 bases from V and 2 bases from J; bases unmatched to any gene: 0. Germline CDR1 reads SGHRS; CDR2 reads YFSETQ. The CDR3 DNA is TGCGCCAGCAGCTGGACTAGCGGGGGGGCCTACGAGCAGTACTTC. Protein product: CASSWTSGGAYEQYF.

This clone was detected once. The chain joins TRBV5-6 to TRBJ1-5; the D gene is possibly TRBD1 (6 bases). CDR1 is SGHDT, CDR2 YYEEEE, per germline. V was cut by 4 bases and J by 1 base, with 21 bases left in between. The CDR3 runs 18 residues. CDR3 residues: CASSTQGFLGQSNQPQHF. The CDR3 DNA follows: TGTGCCAGCAGCACCCAGGGGTTTCTGGGGCAGAGCAATCAGCCCCAGCATTTT.

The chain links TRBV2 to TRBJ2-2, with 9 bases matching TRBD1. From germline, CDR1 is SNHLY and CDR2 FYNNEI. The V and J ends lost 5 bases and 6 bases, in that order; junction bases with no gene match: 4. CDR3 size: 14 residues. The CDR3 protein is CASSWDRVSGELFF. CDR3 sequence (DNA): TGTGCCAGCAGTTGGGACAGGGTTTCCGGGGAGCTGTTTTTT. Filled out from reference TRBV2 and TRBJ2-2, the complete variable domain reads EPEVTQTPSHQVTQMGQEVILRCVPISNHLYFYWYRQILGQKVEFLVSFYNNEISEKSEIFDDQFSVERPDGSNFTLKIRSTKLEDSAMYFCASSWDRVSGELFFGEGSRLTVL.

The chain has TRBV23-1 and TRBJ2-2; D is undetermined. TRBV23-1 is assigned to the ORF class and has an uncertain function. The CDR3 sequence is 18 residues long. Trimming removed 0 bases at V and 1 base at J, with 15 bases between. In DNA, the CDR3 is TGCGCCAGCAGTCAATCTTTTTTAGTACGCGGGAACACCGGGGAGCTGTTTTTT. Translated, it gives CASSQSFLVRGNTGELFF.

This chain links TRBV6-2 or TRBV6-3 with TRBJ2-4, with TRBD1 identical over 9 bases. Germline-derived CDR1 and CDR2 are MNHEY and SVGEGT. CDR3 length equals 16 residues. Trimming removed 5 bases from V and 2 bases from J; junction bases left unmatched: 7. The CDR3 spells CASSVPGQGPKNIQYF. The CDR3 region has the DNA TGTGCCAGCAGTGTACCGGGACAGGGACCCAAAAACATTCAGTACTTC.

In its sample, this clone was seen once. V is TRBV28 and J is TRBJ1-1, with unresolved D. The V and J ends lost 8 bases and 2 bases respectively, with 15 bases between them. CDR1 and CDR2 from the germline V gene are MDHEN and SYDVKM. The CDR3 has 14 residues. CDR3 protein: CASGIVGGNTEAFF. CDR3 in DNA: TGTGCCAGCGGCATCGTTGGAGGTAACACTGAAGCTTTCTTT.

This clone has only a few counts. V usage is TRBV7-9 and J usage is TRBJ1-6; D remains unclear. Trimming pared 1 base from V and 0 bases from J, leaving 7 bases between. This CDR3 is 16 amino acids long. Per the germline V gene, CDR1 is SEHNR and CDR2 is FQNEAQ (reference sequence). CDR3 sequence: CASSLGATSYNSPLHF. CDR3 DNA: TGTGCCAGCAGCTTAGGGGCAACCTCCTATAATTCACCCCTCCACTTT.

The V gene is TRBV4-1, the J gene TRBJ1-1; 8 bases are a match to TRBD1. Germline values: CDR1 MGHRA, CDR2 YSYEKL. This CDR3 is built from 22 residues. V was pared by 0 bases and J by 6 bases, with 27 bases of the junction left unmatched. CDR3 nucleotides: TGCGCCAGCAGCCAAGATCAGGGAGACAGGGGAAGAGGGTCGCGTAGGGGGCCTGAAGCTTTCTTT. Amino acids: CASSQDQGDRGRGSRRGPEAFF.

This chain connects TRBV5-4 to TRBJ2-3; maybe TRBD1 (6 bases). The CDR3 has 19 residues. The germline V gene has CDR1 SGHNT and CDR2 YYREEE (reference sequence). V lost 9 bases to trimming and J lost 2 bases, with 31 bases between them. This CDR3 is CATGRPGLGAPSYTDTQYF. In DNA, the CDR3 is TGTGCCACAGGTCGTCCAGGGCTGGGGGCCCCGTCCTACACAGATACGCAGTATTTT.

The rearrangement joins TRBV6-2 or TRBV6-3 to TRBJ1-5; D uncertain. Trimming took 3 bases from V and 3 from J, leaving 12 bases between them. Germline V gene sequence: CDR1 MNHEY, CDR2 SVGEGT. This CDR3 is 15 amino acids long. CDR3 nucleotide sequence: TGTGCCAGCAGTTATGGAGAGCTCCCCAATCAGCCCCAGCATTTT. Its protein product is CASSYGELPNQPQHF.

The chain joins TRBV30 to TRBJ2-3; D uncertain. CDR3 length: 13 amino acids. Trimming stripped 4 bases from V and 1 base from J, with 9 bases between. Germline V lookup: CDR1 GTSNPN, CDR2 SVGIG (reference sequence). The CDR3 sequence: CAWTVRGTDTQYF. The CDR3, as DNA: TGTGCCTGGACAGTTCGGGGCACAGATACGCAGTATTTT. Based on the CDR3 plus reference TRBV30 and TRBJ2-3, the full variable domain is SQTIHQWPATLVQPVGSPLSLECTVEGTSNPNLYWYRQAAGRGLQLLFYSVGIGQISSEVPQNLSASRPQDRQFILSSKKLLLSDSGFYLCAWTVRGTDTQYFGPGTRLTVL.

The DNA for the CDR3 is TGTGCCAGCAGCCAAGACCGGAGGACTAGCACCTACAATGAGCAGTTCTTC. As protein: CASSQDRRTSTYNEQFF. The rearrangement joins TRBV3-1 (or the pseudogene TRBV3-2) to TRBJ2-1; 8 bases fit TRBD2. V shed 0 bases and J 2 bases; nucleotides not matched to a gene: 6. This CDR3 region has 17 residues. The V gene's germline CDR1 is LGHDT and CDR2 YNNKEL (reference sequence).

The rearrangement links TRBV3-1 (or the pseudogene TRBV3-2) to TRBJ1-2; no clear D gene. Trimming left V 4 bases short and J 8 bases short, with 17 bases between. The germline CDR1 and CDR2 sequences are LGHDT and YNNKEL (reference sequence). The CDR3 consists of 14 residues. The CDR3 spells CASSRTTRRRGYTF. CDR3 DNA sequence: TGTGCCAGCAGCCGAACGACTCGAAGAAGGGGCTACACCTTC.